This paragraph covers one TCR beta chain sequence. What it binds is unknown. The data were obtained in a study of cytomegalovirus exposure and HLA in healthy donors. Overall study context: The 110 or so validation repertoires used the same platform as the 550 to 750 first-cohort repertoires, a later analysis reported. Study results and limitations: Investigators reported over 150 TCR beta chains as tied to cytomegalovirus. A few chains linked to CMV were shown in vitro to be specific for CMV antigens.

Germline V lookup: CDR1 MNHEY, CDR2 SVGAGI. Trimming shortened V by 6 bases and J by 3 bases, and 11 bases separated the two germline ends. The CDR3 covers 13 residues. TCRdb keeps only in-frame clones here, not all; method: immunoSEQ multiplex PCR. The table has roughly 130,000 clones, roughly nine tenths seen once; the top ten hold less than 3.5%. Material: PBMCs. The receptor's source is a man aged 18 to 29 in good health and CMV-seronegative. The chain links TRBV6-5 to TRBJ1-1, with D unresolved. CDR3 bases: TGTGCCAGCAGCCGTTACCAGGACACTGAAGCTTTCTTT. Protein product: CASSRYQDTEAFF.